The next 10 T cell receptor beta chains were all read from a single sample in a study of cytomegalovirus exposure and HLA in healthy donors. Amplification used 60 Vbeta primers and 13 Jbeta primers. Clones were read by immunoSEQ multiplex PCR, and TCRdb kept only the in-frame ones, dropping some. The sample yields some 85,000 clones, around three quarters seen once. Sample: PBMCs. These receptors were obtained from a man aged 35 to 55 in good health and CMV-seronegative.

On this clone itself: Other DNA sequences in this sample translate to the same CDR3. The J gene is TRBJ1-1, the V gene TRBV6-5, with D unclear. CDR3 length: 13 amino acids. Trimming left V 0 bases short and J 8 bases short, with 10 bases between. Germline CDR1 is MNHEY and CDR2 is SVGAGI. The CDR3 nucleotides read TGTGCCAGCAGTTACTCAGGAGGTCCCGAAGCTTTCTTT. Translating gives CASSYSGGPEAFF.

The rearrangement joins TRBV6-5 to TRBJ1-4; D perhaps matches TRBD1 (6 bases). In germline, CDR1 is MNHEY, CDR2 SVGAGI. This CDR3 comprises 15 residues. V was clipped by 4 bases and J by 4 bases, with 13 bases between them. In DNA form, the CDR3 reads TGTGCCAGCAGTTTAACAGGGTTGGGTAATGAAAAACTGTTTTTT. This gives the protein CASSLTGLGNEKLFF.

Only a few counts were recorded for this clone. This rearrangement joins TRBV27 to TRBJ2-7; D perhaps matches TRBD2 (6 bases). The CDR3 runs to 14 residues. Germline CDR1 reads MNHEY; CDR2 reads SMNVEV (reference sequence). The germline V and J ends were trimmed by 3 bases and 6 bases, with 15 bases remaining between them. The CDR3 DNA sequence: TGTGCCAGCAGTTTGGGCGGGGCTCCCCCCGAGCAGTACTTC. Translated, it gives CASSLGGAPPEQYF.

The chain couples TRBV5-1 to TRBJ2-7; D gene ambiguous. V lost 3 bases and J lost 2, with 12 bases in between. The V gene's germline CDR1 is SGHRS and CDR2 YFSETQ. This CDR3 spans 14 amino acids. The CDR3 DNA reads as TGCGCCAGCAGCTGGGCCTCCCCTGCCTACGAGCAGTACTTC. Translating it yields CASSWASPAYEQYF. Variable domain in full (rest from reference TRBV5-1 and TRBJ2-7): KAGVTQTPRYLIKTRGQQVTLSCSPISGHRSVSWYQQTPGQGLQFLFEYFSETQRNKGNFPGRFSGRQFSNSRSEMNVSTLELGDSALYLCASSWASPAYEQYFGPGTRLTVT.

The CDR3 region is CASSLFIPPNSPLHF. The CDR3 DNA follows: TGCGCCAGCAGCTTGTTCATCCCCCCTAATTCACCCCTCCACTTT. The chain has TRBV5-1 and TRBJ1-6; no clear D. V lost 1 base to trimming and J lost 6 bases, with 11 bases between them. Germline CDR1 SGHRS, CDR2 YFSETQ. This CDR3 contains 15 residues.

The CDR3 nucleotides are TGTGCCAGCAGCCCGGGAGGACAGGGCCTAGAGACCCAGTACTTC. It specifies CASSPGGQGLETQYF. V is TRBV9 and J is TRBJ2-5; D possibly corresponds to TRBD1 (8 bases). CDR3 size: 15 residues. V lost 4 bases to trimming and J lost 4 bases, with 17 bases between them. Germline lookup yields CDR1 SGDLS and CDR2 YYNGEE. Full variable domain (remainder filled in from reference TRBV9 and TRBJ2-5): DSGVTQTPKHLITATGQRVTLRCSPRSGDLSVYWYQQSLDQGLQFLIQYYNGEERAKGNILERFSAQQFPDLHSELNLSSLELGDSALYFCASSPGGQGLETQYFGPGTRLLVL.

J is TRBJ2-7 and V is TRBV5-1; no reliable D call. Germline lookup yields CDR1 SGHRS and CDR2 YFSETQ. The CDR3 extends over 14 amino acids. With 1 base removed from V and 0 bases from J, the gap between germline ends came to 8 bases. The CDR3 DNA reads TGCGCCAGCAGCTTGCAACAGAGCTCCTACGAGCAGTACTTC. As protein: CASSLQQSSYEQYF.

The chain carries TRBV4-3 and TRBJ2-3; possible D gene TRBD2, 7 bases. V shed 2 bases and J shed 2 bases, with 14 bases lying between them. Germline V gene lookup returns CDR1 LGHNA and CDR2 YSLEER. The CDR3 has 16 residues. CDR3 bases: TGCGCCAGCAGCCAACGTTGGGGGGGGCTCACAGATACGCAGTATTTT. This encodes CASSQRWGGLTDTQYF.

The gene calls are TRBV5-1 and TRBJ1-2; weak D call: TRBD1 (6 bases). The CDR3 spans 17 residues. The V gene lost 2 bases and the J gene lost 3 bases, with 20 bases spanning the gap. Per germline, CDR1 SGHRS and CDR2 YFSETQ. The CDR3 loop is CASSLNGGVAEYYGYTF. CDR3 DNA: TGCGCCAGCAGCTTAAATGGGGGCGTCGCCGAGTACTATGGCTACACCTTC.

The rearrangement uses TRBV12-5 and TRBJ2-3, with TRBD2 matching over 7 bases. This CDR3 spans 15 amino acids. After removal of 0 bases from V and 1 base from J, the junction contained 1 base not matched to a gene. Germline CDR1 is LGHNT and CDR2 is FRNRAP. The DNA of the CDR3 is TGTGCTAGTGGTTTGGTAGCGGGGCGCACAGATACGCAGTATTTT. Amino acid sequence: CASGLVAGRTDTQYF.